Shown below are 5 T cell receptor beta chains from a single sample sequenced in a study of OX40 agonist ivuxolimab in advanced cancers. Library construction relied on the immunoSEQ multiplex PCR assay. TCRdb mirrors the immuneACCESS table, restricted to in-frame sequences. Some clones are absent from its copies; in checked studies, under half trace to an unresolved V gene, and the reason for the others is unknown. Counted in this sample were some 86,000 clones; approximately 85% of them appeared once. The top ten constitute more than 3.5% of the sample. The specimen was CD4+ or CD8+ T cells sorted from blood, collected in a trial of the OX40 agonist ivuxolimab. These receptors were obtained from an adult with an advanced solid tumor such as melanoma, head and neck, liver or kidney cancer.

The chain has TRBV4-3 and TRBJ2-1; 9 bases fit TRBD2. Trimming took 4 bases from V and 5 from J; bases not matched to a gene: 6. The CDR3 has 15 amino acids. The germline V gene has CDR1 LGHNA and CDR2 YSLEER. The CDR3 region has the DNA TGCGCCAGCAGCCGGACGGGACTAGCCAACAATGAGCAGTTCTTC. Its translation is CASSRTGLANNEQFF.

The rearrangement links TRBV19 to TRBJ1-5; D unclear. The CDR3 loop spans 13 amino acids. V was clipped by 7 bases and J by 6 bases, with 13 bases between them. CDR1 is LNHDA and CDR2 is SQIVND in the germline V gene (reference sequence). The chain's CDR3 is CASTSGWGQPQHF. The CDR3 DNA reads TGTGCCAGTACCTCCGGCTGGGGTCAGCCCCAGCATTTT.

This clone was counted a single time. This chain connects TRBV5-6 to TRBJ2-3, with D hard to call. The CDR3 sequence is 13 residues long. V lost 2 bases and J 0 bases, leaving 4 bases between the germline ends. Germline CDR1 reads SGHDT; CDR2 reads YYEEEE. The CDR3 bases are TGTGCCAGCAGCTTTGCTAGCACAGATACGCAGTATTTT. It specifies CASSFASTDTQYF.

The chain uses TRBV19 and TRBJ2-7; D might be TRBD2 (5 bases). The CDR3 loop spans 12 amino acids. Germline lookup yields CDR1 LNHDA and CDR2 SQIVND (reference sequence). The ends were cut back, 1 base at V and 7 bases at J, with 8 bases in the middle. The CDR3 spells CASSIAGNEQYF. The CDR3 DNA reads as TGTGCCAGTAGTATAGCGGGGAATGAGCAGTACTTC. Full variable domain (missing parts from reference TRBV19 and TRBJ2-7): DGGITQSPKYLFRKEGQNVTLSCEQNLNHDAMYWYRQDPGQGLRLIYYSQIVNDFQKGDIAEGYSVSREKKESFPLTVTSAQKNPTAFYLCASSIAGNEQYFGPGTRLTVT.

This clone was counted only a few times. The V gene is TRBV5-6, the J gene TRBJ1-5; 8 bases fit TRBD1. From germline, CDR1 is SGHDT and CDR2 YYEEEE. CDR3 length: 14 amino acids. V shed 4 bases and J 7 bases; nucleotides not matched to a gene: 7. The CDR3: CASSLRGRNQPQHF. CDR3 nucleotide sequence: TGTGCCAGCAGCCTCAGGGGGCGAAACCAGCCCCAGCATTTT.